This TCR beta chain was identified during a study of CD8 T cells in Susac syndrome. Trimming took 4 bases from V and 6 from J; bases not matched to a gene: 11. Germline assignment: CDR1 MGHRA and CDR2 YSYEKL. There are 16 residues in the CDR3. An input of 0.5 to 1 ug of RNA was subjected to reverse transcription using random hexamers. An immunoSEQ multiplex PCR generated amplified TCR beta CDR3 products spanning 54 Vbeta and 13 Jbeta. One entry per CDR3 protein results from TCRdb running MiXCR on the immunoSEQ multiplex PCR reads. The sample includes a few hundred thousand distinct CDR3 sequences, roughly 85% of them seen just once. CD8+ and CD4+ T cells from blood underwent TCR beta sequencing, which was carried out in a high-throughput format.

Material for sequencing was CD8+ T cells from PBMCs. This receptor was taken from a human donor with multiple sclerosis. This sequence joins TRBV4-1 and TRBJ2-1; 8 bases match TRBD1. The CDR3 loop is CASSLSGTGGFNEQFF. The CDR3 bases are TGCGCCAGCAGCCTATCGGGTACAGGGGGTTTCAATGAGCAGTTCTTC.